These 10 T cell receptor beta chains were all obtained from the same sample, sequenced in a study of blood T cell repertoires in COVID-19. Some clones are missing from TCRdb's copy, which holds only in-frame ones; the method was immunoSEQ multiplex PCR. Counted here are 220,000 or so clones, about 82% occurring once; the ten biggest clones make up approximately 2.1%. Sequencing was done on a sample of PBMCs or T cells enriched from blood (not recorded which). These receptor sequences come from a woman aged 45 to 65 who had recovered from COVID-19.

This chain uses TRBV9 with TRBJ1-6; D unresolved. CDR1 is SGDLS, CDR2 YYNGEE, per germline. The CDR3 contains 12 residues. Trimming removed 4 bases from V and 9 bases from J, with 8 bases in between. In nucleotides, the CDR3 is TGTGCCAGCAGCACTAATGGTTCACCCCTCCACTTT. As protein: CASSTNGSPLHF.

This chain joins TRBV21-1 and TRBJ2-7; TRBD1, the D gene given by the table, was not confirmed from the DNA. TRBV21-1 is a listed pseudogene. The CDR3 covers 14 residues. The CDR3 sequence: CASRGQGHAYEQYF. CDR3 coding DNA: TGTGCCAGCAGGGGACAGGGGCACGCGTACGAGCAGTACTTC.

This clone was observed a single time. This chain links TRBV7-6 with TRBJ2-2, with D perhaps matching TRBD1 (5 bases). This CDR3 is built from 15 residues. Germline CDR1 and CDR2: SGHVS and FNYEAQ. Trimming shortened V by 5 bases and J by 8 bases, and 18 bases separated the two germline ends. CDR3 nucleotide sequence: TGTGCCAGCAGCCCCCCTTGGGGCGGCTTGGGGGAGCTGTTTTTT. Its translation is CASSPPWGGLGELFF.

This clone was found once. The CDR3 nucleotides are TGTGCCAGCAGCTTAGAGGGACTTGCAGCCAACAACAATGAGCAGTTCTTC. Its translation is CASSLEGLAANNNEQFF. This chain connects TRBV11-2 to TRBJ2-1, with a weak D call TRBD2 (6 bases). From germline, CDR1 is SGHAT and CDR2 FQNNGV. The ends were cut back, 0 bases at V and 5 bases at J, with 17 bases in the middle. This CDR3 is built from 17 residues. Looking up the rest from reference TRBV11-2 and TRBJ2-1 gives the full variable domain: EAGVAQSPRYKIIEKRQSVAFWCNPISGHATLYWYQQILGQGPKLLIQFQNNGVVDDSQLPKDRFSAERLKGVDSTLKIQPAKLEDSAVYLCASSLEGLAANNNEQFFGPGTRLTVL.

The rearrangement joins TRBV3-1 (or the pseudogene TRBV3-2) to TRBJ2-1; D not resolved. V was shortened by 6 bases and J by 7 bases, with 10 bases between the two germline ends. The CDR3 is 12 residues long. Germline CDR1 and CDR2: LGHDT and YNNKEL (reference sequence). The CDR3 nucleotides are TGTGCCAGCAGTCCGTCTTTTAATGAGCAGTTCTTC. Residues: CASSPSFNEQFF.

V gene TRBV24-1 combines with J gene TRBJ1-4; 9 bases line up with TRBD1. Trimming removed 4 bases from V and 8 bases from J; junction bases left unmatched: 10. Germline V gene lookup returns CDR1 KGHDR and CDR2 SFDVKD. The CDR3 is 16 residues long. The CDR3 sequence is CATSDVGTGKSEKLFF. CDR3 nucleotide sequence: TGTGCCACCAGTGACGTAGGGACAGGGAAGAGCGAAAAACTGTTTTTT.

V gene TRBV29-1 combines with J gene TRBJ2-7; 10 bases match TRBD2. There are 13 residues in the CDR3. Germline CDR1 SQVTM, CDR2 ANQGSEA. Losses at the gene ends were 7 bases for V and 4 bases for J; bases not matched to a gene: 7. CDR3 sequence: CSARAGGRYEQYF. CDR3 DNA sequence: TGCAGCGCCCGAGCGGGGGGGCGTTACGAGCAGTACTTC.

The CDR3, as DNA: TGTGCCAGCAGCCAAACACCTAGCGGGGGGGCCTACGAGCAGTACTTC. It yields the protein CASSQTPSGGAYEQYF. This chain connects TRBV3-1 (or the pseudogene TRBV3-2) to TRBJ2-7, with 12 bases that match TRBD2. Germline V lookup: CDR1 LGHDT, CDR2 YNNKEL (reference sequence). After removal of 2 bases from V and 2 bases from J, the junction contained 4 bases not matched to a gene. The CDR3 is made up of 16 amino acids.

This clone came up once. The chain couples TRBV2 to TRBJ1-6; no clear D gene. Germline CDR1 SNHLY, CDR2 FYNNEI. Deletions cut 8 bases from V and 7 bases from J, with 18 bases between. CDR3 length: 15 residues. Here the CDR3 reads CASSQSRGTNSPLHF. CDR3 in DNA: TGTGCCAGCTCTCAAAGTCGGGGAACGAATTCACCCCTCCACTTT.

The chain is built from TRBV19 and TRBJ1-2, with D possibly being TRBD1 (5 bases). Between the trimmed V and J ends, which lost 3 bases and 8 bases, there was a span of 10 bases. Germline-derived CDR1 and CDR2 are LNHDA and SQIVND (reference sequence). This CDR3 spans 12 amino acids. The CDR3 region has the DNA TGTGCCAGTAGTATCGGAGGGGTAGGCTACACCTTC. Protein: CASSIGGVGYTF.